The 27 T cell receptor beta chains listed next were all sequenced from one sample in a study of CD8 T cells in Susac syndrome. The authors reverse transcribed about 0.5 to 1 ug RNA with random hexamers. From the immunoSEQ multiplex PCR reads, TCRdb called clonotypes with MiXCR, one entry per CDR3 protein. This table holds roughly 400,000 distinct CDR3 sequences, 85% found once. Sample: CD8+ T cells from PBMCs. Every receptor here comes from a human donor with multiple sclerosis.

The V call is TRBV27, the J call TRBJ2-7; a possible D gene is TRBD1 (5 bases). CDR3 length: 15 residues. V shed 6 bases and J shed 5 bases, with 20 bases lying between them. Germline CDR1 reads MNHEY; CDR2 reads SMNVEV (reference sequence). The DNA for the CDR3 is TGTGCCAGCAGAACGCCCGACAGCCCCCTCGACGAGCAGTACTTC. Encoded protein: CASRTPDSPLDEQYF.

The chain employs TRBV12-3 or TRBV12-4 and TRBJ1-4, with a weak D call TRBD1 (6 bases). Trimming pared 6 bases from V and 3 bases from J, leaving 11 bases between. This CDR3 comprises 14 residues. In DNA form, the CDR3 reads TGTGCCAGCAGGTTCAGGGGATCTAATGAAAAACTGTTTTTT. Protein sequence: CASRFRGSNEKLFF.

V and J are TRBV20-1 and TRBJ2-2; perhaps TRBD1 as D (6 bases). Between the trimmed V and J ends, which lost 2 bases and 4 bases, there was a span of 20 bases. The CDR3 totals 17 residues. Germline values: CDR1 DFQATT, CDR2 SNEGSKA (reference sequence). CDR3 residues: CSARKGAGARSTGELFF. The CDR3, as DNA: TGCAGTGCTAGAAAAGGCGCAGGGGCGAGAAGCACCGGGGAGCTGTTTTTT.

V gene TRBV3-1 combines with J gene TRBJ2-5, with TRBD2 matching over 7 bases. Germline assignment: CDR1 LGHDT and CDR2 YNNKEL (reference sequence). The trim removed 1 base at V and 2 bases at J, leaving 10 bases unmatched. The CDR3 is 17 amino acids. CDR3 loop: CASSQGMGFSGQETQYF. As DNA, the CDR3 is TGTGCCAGCAGCCAAGGGATGGGTTTTAGCGGGCAAGAGACCCAGTACTTC.

CDR3: CAWSATGWGEKLFF. DNA of the CDR3: TGTGCCTGGAGTGCGACAGGGTGGGGGGAAAAACTGTTTTTT. J is TRBJ1-4 and V is TRBV30, with 7 bases identical to TRBD1. Germline values: CDR1 GTSNPN, CDR2 SVGIG (reference sequence). Losses at the gene ends were 1 base for V and 8 bases for J; bases not matched to a gene: 7. The CDR3 extends over 14 amino acids.

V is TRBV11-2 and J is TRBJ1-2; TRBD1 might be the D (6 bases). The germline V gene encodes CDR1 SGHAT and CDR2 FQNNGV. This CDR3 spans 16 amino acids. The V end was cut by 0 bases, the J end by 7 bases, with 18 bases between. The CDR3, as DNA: TGTGCCAGCAGCTTAGATCCGGCAGGGGATGACCTTGGCTACACCTTC. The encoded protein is CASSLDPAGDDLGYTF.

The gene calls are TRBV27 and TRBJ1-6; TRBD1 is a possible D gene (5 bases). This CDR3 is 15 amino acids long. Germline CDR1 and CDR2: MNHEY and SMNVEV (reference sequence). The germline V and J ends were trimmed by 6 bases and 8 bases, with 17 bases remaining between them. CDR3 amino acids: CASSHPGTGHSPLHF. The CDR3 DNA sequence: TGTGCCAGCAGCCATCCCGGGACCGGTCATTCACCCCTCCACTTT.

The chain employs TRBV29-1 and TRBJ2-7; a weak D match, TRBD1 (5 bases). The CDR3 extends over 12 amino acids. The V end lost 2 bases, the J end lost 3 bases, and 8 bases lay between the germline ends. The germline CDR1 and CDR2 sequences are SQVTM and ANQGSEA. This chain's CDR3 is CSVEMQGYEQYF. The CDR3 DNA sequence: TGCAGCGTTGAAATGCAGGGCTACGAGCAGTACTTC.

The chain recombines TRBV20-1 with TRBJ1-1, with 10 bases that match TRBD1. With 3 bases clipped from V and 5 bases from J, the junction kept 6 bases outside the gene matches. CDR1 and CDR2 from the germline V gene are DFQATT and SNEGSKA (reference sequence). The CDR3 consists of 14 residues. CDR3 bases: TGCAGTGCTAGGCTCGGGACAGGGGATACTGAAGCTTTCTTT. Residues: CSARLGTGDTEAFF.

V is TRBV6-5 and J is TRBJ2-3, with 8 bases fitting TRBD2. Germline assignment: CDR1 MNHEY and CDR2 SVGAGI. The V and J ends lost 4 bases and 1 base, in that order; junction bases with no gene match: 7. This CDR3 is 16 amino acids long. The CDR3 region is CASSSGGAGRTDTQYF. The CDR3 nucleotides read TGTGCCAGCAGTTCCGGGGGGGCAGGGCGCACAGATACGCAGTATTTT.

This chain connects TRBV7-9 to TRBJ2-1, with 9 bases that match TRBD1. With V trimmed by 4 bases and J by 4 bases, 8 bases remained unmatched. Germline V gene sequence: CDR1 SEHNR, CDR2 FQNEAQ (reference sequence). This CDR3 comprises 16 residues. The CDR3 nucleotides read TGTGCCAGCAGCTCGACCGGGACAGGGAAGTACAATGAGCAGTTCTTC. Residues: CASSSTGTGKYNEQFF.

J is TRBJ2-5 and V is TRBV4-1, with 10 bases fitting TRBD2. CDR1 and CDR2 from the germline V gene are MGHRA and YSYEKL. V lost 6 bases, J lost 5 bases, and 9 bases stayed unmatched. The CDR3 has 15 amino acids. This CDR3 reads CASSTTSGTAETQYF. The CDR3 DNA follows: TGCGCCAGCAGTACCACTAGCGGGACGGCGGAGACCCAGTACTTC.

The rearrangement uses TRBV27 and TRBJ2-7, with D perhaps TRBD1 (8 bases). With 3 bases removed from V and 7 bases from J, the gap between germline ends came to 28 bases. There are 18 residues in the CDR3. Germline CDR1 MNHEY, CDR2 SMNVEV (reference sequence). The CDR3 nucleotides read TGTGCCAGCAGTTTGGGGGGGTCCGACAGGGGTTGGTTCGAGGAGCAGTACTTC. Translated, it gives CASSLGGSDRGWFEEQYF.

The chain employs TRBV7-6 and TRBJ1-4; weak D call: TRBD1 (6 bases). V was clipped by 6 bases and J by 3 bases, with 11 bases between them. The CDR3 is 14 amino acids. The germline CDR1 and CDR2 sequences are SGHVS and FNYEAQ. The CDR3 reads CASRRTGSNEKLFF. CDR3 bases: TGTGCCAGCAGGCGAACAGGGTCTAATGAAAAACTGTTTTTT.

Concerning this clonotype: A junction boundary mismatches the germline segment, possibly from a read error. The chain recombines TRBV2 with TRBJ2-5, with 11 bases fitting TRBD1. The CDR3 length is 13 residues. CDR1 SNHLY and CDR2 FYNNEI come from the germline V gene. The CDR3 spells CASRDRGQETRYF. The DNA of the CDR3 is TGTGCCAGCAGGGACAGGGGGCAAGAGACCCGGTACTTC.

The DNA of the CDR3 is TGCAGTGCTAGAGCTTCCACCAGGGGAGGTGGCTACACCTTC. It encodes CSARASTRGGGYTF. This chain joins TRBV20-1 and TRBJ1-2, with D possibly TRBD1 on 6 matching bases. Germline lookup yields CDR1 DFQATT and CDR2 SNEGSKA (reference sequence). Trimming took 1 base from V and 7 from J, leaving 16 bases between them. The CDR3 is 14 amino acids.

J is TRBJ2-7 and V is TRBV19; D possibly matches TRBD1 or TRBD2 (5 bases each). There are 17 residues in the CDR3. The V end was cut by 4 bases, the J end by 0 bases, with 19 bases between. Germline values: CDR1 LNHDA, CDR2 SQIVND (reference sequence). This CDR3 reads CASSTRDGPESSYEQYF. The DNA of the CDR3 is TGTGCCAGTAGTACCCGGGACGGACCTGAAAGCTCCTACGAGCAGTACTTC.

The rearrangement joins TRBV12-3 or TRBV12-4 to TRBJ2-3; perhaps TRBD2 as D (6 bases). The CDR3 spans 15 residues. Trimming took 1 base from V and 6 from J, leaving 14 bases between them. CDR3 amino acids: CASSLGLVLTDTQYF. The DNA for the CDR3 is TGTGCCAGCAGTTTAGGACTAGTATTGACGGATACGCAGTATTTT.

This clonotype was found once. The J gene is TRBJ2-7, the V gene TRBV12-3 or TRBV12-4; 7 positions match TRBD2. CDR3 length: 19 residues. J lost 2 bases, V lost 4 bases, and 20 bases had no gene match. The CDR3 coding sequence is TGTGCCAGCAGTTCCGGGACGGCACGAGAGCGGGGCCTGACCTACGAGCAGTACTTC. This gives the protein CASSSGTARERGLTYEQYF.

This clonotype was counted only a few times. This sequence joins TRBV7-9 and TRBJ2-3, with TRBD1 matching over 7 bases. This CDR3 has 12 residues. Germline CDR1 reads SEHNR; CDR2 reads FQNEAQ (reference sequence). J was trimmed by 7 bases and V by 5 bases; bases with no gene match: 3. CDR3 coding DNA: TGTGCCAGCAGCCCGGGACAGCATACGCAGTATTTT. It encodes CASSPGQHTQYF.

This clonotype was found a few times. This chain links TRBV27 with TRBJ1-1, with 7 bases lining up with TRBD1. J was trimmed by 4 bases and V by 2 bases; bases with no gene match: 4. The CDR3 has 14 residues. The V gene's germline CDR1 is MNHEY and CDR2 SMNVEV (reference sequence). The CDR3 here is CASSLRGLVTEAFF. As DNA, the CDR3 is TGTGCCAGCAGTTTAAGGGGGCTCGTCACTGAAGCTTTCTTT.

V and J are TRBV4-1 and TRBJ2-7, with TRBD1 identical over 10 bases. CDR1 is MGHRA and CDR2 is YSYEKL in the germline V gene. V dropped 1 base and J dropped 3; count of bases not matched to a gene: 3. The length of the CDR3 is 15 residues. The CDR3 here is CASSQGRTGGYEQYF. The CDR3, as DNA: TGCGCCAGCAGCCAAGGACGGACAGGGGGCTACGAGCAGTACTTC.

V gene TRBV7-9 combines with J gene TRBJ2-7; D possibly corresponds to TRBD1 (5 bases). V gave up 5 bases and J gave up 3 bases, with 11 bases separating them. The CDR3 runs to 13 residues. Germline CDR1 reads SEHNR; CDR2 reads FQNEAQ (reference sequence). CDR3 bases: TGTGCCAGCAGCGCCCGACAGAGCTACGAGCAGTACTTC. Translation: CASSARQSYEQYF.

CDR3 sequence (DNA): TGCGCCAGCAACTTAGACAGGAACACTGAAGCTTTCTTT. Residues: CASNLDRNTEAFF. The chain couples TRBV10-2 to TRBJ1-1; the D gene is possibly TRBD1 (5 bases). V was trimmed by 7 bases and J by 1 base, leaving 10 bases between them. The CDR3 length is 13 residues. Germline-derived CDR1 and CDR2 are WSHSY and SAAADI.

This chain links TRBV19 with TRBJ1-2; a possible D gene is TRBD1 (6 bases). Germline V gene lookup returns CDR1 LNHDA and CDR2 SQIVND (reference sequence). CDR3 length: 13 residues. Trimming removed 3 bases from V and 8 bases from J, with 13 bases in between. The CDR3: CASSMTGTSGYTF. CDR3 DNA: TGTGCCAGTAGTATGACAGGAACGAGCGGCTACACCTTC.

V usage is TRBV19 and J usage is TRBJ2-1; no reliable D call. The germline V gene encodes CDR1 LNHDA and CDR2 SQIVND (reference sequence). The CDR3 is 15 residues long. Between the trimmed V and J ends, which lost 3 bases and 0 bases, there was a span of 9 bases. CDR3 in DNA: TGTGCCAGTAGTATCTTTGCTAGCTCCTACAATGAGCAGTTCTTC. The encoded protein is CASSIFASSYNEQFF. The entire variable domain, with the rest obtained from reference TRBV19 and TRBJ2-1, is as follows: DGGITQSPKYLFRKEGQNVTLSCEQNLNHDAMYWYRQDPGQGLRLIYYSQIVNDFQKGDIAEGYSVSREKKESFPLTVTSAQKNPTAFYLCASSIFASSYNEQFFGPGTRLTVL.

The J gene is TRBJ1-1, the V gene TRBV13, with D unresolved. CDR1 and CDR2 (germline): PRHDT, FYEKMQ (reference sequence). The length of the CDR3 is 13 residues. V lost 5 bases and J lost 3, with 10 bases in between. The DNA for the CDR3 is TGTGCCAGCAGCACACACGAGTACACTGAAGCTTTCTTT. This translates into CASSTHEYTEAFF.